This TCR beta chain emerged from a study of vaccination effects on CD4 cells after COVID-19. After roughly 9 days in culture, the CD4+ T cells were isolated. Regarding this clone: Its specificity is unknown.

V was cut by 4 bases and J by 6 bases, with 15 bases left in between. Germline V lookup: CDR1 ENHRY, CDR2 SYGVKD. There are 14 residues in the CDR3. TCRdb keeps only in-frame clones here, not all; method: immunoSEQ multiplex PCR. The repertoire consists of about 51,000 clones, with roughly 72% occurring once and the leading ten covering more than 6.5%. The chain couples TRBV10-3 to TRBJ1-1; D remains unclear. The sequenced sample was CD4+ T cells from PBMCs cultured without peptide, obtained before COVID-19 vaccination. The receptor was isolated from a human donor who had a prior SARS-CoV-2 infection. CDR3 sequence: CAISGSAGGAEAFF. In DNA form, the CDR3 reads TGTGCCATCAGTGGGTCCGCAGGAGGCGCTGAAGCTTTCTTT.